The T cell receptor beta chain under discussion was sequenced for a study of T cell clonotyping in hematopoietic cell transplantation. Findings of the study overall: Without cell sorting, CD4 versus CD8 contributions remain unresolved.

The CDR3 has 13 residues. Trimming took off 1 base at V and 4 bases at J, with 7 bases between the two ends. Germline lookup yields CDR1 LGHNA and CDR2 YNFKEQ. This sample's time point: recipient sample about 28 days before transplant, after cytoreduction. Profiled with immunoSEQ multiplex PCR; TCRdb holds only in-frame clones, not every one. The sample lists about 29,000 clones, about 83% occurring once. Only a few counts were recorded for this clone. Its target is not known. V is TRBV4-2 and J is TRBJ1-1, with no clear D. This specimen was peripheral blood mononuclear cells, taken before stem cell transplant. This clonotype was sampled from a woman in her twenties or thirties with chronic myeloid leukemia. Some clones in this sample may be carry-over from other donors' samples. Written as DNA, the CDR3 is TGTGCCAGCAGCCAAGCGGGCAGCACTGAAGCTTTCTTT. Residues: CASSQAGSTEAFF.